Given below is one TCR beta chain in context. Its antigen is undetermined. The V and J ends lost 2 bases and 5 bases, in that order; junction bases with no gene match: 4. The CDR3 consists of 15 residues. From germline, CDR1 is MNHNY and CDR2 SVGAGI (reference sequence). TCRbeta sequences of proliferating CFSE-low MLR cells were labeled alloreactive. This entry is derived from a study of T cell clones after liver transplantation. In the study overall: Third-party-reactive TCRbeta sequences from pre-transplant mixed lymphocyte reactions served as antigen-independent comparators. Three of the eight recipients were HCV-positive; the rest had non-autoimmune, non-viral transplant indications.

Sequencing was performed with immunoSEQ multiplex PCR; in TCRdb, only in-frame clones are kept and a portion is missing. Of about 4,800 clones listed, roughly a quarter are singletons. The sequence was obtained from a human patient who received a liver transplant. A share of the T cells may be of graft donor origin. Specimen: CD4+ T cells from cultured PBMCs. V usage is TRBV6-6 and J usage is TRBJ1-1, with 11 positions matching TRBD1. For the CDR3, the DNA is TGTGCCAGCAGTTACCGGACAGGGGGCAAGACTGAAGCTTTCTTT. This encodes CASSYRTGGKTEAFF.